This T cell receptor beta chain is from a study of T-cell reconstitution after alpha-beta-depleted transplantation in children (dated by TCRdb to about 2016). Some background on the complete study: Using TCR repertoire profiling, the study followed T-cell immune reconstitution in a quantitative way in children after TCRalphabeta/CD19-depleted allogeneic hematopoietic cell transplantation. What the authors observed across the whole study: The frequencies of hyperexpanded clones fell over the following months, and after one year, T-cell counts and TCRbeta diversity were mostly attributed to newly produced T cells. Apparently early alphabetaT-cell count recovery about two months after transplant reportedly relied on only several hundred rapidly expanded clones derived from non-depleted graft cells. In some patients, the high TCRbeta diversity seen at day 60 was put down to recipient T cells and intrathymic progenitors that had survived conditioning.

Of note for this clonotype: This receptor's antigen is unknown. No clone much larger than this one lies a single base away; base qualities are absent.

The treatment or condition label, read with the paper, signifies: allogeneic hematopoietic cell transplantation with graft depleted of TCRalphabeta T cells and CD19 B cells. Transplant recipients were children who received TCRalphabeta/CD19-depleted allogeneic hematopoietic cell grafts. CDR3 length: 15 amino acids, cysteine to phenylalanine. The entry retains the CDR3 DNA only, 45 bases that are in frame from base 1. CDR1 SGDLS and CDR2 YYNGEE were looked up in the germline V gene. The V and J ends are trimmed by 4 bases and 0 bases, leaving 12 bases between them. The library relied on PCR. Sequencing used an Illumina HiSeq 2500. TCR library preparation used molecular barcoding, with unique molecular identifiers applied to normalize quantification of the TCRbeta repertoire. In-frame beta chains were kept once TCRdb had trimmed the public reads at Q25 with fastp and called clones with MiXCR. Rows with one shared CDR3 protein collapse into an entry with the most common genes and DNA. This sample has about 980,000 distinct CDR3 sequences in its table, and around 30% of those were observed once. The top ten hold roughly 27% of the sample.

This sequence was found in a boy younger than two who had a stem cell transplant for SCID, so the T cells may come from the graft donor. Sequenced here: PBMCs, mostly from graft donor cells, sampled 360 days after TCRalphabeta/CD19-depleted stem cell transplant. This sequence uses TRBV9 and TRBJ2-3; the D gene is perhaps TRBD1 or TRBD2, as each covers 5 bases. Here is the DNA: TGTGCCAGCAGCCCTCGGGGCAGTAGCACAGATACGCAGTATTTT. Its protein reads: CASSPRGSSTDTQYF.